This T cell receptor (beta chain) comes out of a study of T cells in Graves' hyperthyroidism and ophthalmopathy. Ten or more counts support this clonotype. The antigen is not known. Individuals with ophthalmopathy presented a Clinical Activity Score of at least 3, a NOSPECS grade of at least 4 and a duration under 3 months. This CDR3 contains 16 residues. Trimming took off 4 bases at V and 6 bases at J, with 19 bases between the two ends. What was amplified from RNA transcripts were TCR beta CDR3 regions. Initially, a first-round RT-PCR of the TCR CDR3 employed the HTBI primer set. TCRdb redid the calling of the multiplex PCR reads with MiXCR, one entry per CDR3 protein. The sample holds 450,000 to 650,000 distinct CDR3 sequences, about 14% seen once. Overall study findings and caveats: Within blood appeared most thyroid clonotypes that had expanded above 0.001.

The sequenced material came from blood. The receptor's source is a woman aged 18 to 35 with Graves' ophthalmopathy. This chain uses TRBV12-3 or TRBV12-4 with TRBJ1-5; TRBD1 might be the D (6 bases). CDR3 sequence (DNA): TGTGCCAGCAGTTCTTACTCCAGAGGGGGAATTCAGCCCCAGCATTTT. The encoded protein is CASSSYSRGGIQPQHF.